These T cell receptor beta chains were read from a single sample in a study of blood T cell repertoires in COVID-19. Generated by immunoSEQ multiplex PCR, the TCRdb table keeps only in-frame clones and is missing some. Here the sample spans 250,000 to 300,000 clones, just under 90% being singletons. The specimen sequenced was PBMCs or T cells enriched from blood (not recorded which). These receptor sequences come from a woman aged 60-75 years who had recovered from COVID-19. CDR3s include the opening cysteine and the closing phenylalanine or tryptophan. D genes are given only for firm matches. Clone size is stated in some rows and not others, as once, few, many or a class when expanded.

d_gene | j_gene | abundance | v_gene | CDR3nt | CDR3aa
. | TRBJ1-5 | . | TRBV5-4 | TGTGCCAGCAGCTTGGTTCCGGGGCAGCCCCAGCATTTT | CASSLVPGQPQHF
. | TRBJ1-4 | . | TRBV6-5 | TGTGCCAGCAGTTACTCATCAGGGGCGGAACTGTTTTTT | CASSYSSGAELFF
. | TRBJ2-5 | . | TRBV3-1/TRBV3-2 | TGTGCCAGCAACGCATTGGGGGGGGGCCGGGAGACCCAGTACTTC | CASNALGGGRETQYF
TRBD1 | TRBJ1-2 | . | TRBV2 | TGTGCCAGCAGTTCTAACGATCCGGGACAGGAGGCCCCGCTCTTCTTC | CASSSNDPGQEAPLFF
. | TRBJ2-7 | . | TRBV11-3 | TGTGCCAGCAGCTTAGATCCGACAGACTACGAGCAGTACTTC | CASSLDPTDYEQYF
. | TRBJ2-1 | . | TRBV30 | TGTGCAACTCACCCGACTAGAAACCATGAGCAGTTCTTC | CATHPTRNHEQFF
TRBD1 | TRBJ1-2 | few | TRBV23-1 | TGCGCCAGCAGTCCCCGGGACAGAGGGAACTATGGCTACACCTTC | CASSPRDRGNYGYTF
. | TRBJ2-7 | . | TRBV7-3 | TGTGCCAGCAGCTCGACAAATGTCCACGAGCAGTACTTC | CASSSTNVHEQYF
. | TRBJ2-1 | few | TRBV7-9 | TGTGCCAGCAGACCCCTACACAATGAGCAGTTCTTC | CASRPLHNEQFF
. | TRBJ2-3 | . | TRBV7-9 | TGTGCCAGCAGCTTAGAAGGGGTGGGAGATACGCAGTATTTT | CASSLEGVGDTQYF
TRBD1 | TRBJ1-3 | . | TRBV28 | TGTGCCAGCAGTCCGACCGGGACAGGGAGGCCCTTTTCTGGAAACACCATATATTTT | CASSPTGTGRPFSGNTIYF
. | TRBJ1-5 | . | TRBV19 | TGTGCCAGTAGTGTACAGGGCGAAGGTCAGCCCCAGCATTTT | CASSVQGEGQPQHF
. | TRBJ2-2 | . | TRBV28 | TGTGCCAGCAGCCGACAGGCGGTCACCGGGGAGCTGTTTTTT | CASSRQAVTGELFF
TRBD1 | TRBJ1-2 | . | TRBV4-1 | TGCGCCAGCAGCCAAACTCCTACCGGGACAGAGAACTATGGCTACACCTTC | CASSQTPTGTENYGYTF
. | TRBJ1-2 | . | TRBV19 | TGTGCCAGTAGTATCGGACAGATGGATGGCTACACCTTC | CASSIGQMDGYTF
TRBD1 | TRBJ2-5 | . | TRBV11-2 | TGTGCCAGCAGCCGGGACAGGTACCAAGAGACCCAGTACTTC | CASSRDRYQETQYF